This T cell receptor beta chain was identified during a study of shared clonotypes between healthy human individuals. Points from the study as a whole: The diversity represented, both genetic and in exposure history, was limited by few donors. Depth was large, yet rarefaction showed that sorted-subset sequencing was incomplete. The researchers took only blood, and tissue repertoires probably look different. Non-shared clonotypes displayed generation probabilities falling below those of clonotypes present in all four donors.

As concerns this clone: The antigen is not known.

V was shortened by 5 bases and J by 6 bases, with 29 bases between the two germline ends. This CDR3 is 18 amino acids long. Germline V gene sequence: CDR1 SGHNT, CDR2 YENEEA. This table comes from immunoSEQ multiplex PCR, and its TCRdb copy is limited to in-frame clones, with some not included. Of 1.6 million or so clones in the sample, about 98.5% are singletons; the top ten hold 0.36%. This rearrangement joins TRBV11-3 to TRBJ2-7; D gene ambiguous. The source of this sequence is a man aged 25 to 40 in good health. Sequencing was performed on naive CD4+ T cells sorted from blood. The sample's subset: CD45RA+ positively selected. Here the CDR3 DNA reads TGTGCCAGCAGCCCCGGAGCAGGAACGACAACCCCGGTGGGCGAGCAGTACTTC. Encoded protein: CASSPGAGTTTPVGEQYF.